The TCR beta chain described here comes from a study of cytomegalovirus exposure and HLA in healthy donors (dated by TCRdb to the late 2010s). As for the study more broadly: According to a later analysis, one platform produced both the roughly 130 validation repertoires and the 670 or so repertoires of the first cohort. The study aimed to test whether cataloging public T cell receptors could reveal signatures of past pathogen exposure. To predict cytomegalovirus infection status, the study brought together high-throughput TCR immunosequencing, statistical association of individual TCRs with disease status, and machine learning. A separate validation cohort of about 110 different subjects was used in addition to the approximately 610-subject first cohort.

Comment on this clone: Its antigen specificity is not known. No clone much larger than this one lies a single base away; base qualities are absent.

The library was prepared using the immunoSEQ multiplex PCR assay. As for how the authors treated the data: A statistical classification framework was built to diagnose cytomegalovirus status from the catalog of TCR beta chain sequences. TCRdb stores this immuneACCESS table with in-frame sequences only. Part of the clones is absent; in the studies checked, under half of the shortfall reflects unresolved V genes, and no reason is known for the rest. V, J and clone size are taken as reported in that table, and D and trimming were inferred from the DNA itself. This sample lists 150,000 to 180,000 clones; 86% were detected once. The ten top clones hold around 2.1% of the sample. The paper as a whole reports these results and caveats: It was suggested by the authors that the approach could potentially be generalized to other disease states and immunological phenotypes. Subsequent analysis determined that TCRs grouped into clusters in the first cohort also showed a tendency toward co-occurrence across the 120 validation repertoires, and about 94% of cluster scores exceeded 0. Most TCR sequences were observed very rarely across donors, whereas some public TCRs were present in many individuals. The study listed 164 TCR beta chains as associated with cytomegalovirus. In vitro tests confirmed that three of the cytomegalovirus-associated TCR beta chains recognize cytomegalovirus antigens. All 120 or so repertoires were used to score co-occurrence in the validation cohort in a later analysis, because that analysis had no HLA typing for the cohort. In both the original and validation cohorts, the classifier was reported to diagnose cytomegalovirus status with high specificity and sensitivity.

Donors formed part of the validation cohort, which comprised 120 subjects and was distinct from the first cohort of under 850 subjects. The CDR3 measures 13 amino acids from cysteine to phenylalanine. CDR3 DNA is the only sequence kept; it has 39 bases, read in frame from the first base. The junction carries 17 bases between V and J, which are trimmed by 10 bases and 5 bases respectively. The germline V gene specifies ENHRY as CDR1 and SYGVKD as CDR2. This TCR was sampled from a human donor in good health. The source material was PBMCs. The V gene is TRBV10-3 and the J gene is TRBJ1-1, with a weak D call of TRBD1 (5 bases match). This receptor carries the CDR3 CATNIGGGTEAFF. The bases are TGTGCCACCAACATCGGGGGAGGAACTGAAGCTTTCTTT.